The rows below give T cell receptor beta chains drawn from one sample of a study of T cell changes during pregnancy in multiple sclerosis. The method was immunoSEQ multiplex PCR; TCRdb's version includes in-frame clones alone and lacks a portion of them. This sample has about 59,000 clones, with around 93% found just once. Sequencing was performed on CD4+ T cells from peripheral blood mononuclear cells, taken before pregnancy. The receptors derive from a female donor with multiple sclerosis, enrolled in a pregnancy study. Each CDR3 is given with its conserved first and last residue. D genes are given only for firm matches. Size is omitted from some rows. Given values are once, few, many or a class for expanded clones.

TRBV7-9	NA	TRBJ1-1	NA	TGTGCCAGCAGCTTGGAGGGCGAGACTGAAGCTTTCTTT	CASSLEGETEAFF
TRBV11-2	TRBD2	TRBJ2-2	NA	TGTGCCAGCAGCTTAGTGGGGACTAGTTGGGGTACCGGGGAGCTGTTTTTT	CASSLVGTSWGTGELFF
TRBV4-1	TRBD1	TRBJ1-2	NA	TGCGCCAGCAGCCACCAAAGTCCGGGACAGGGAATAGCTGTCTATGGCTACACCTTC	CASSHQSPGQGIAVYGYTF
TRBV12-5	NA	TRBJ1-3	NA	TGTGCTAGTGGTTTGTCTGCCTCCGGGGGCACCATATATTTT	CASGLSASGGTIYF
TRBV27	NA	TRBJ2-7	NA	TGTGCCAGCAGTTTATCGGGCAGGGTAGCCTACGAGCAGTACTTC	CASSLSGRVAYEQYF
TRBV29-1	NA	TRBJ2-5	once	TGCAGCGCTGACAGATTCCAAGAGACCCAGTACTTC	CSADRFQETQYF
TRBV7-2	NA	TRBJ1-3	NA	TGTGCCAGCAGCTTAAATGGGCAGAAATCTAACACCATATATTTT	CASSLNGQKSNTIYF
TRBV6-5	TRBD1	TRBJ1-2	NA	TGTGCCAGCAGCTCCGGGACAGGGAGTTTGTGGGGCTACACCTTC	CASSSGTGSLWGYTF
TRBV29-1	TRBD1	TRBJ2-1	NA	TGCAGCGCCTCAGGGGGATACAATGAGCAGTTCTTC	CSASGGYNEQFF
TRBV7-6	TRBD1	TRBJ1-2	NA	TGTGCCAGCAGCCCAGGGGGCGACTATGGCTACACCTTC	CASSPGGDYGYTF
TRBV19	NA	TRBJ2-3	once	TGTGCCAGTAAAGGGGAAGGGCGCGCAGATACGCAGTATTTT	CASKGEGRADTQYF
TRBV19	NA	TRBJ1-5	NA	TGTGCCAGTAGTACAAATCCCCCCGGGACTGGCATTAAAGGTCAGCCCCAGCATTTT	CASSTNPPGTGIKGQPQHF
TRBV28	NA	TRBJ2-7	once	TGTGCCAGCAGTTTTCAGGGCAGTTCCTACGAGCAGTACTTC	CASSFQGSSYEQYF
TRBV10-3	NA	TRBJ2-1	once	TGTGCCATCAGTGAGTCGTTCGGACAGAGAATCAATGAGCAGTTCTTC	CAISESFGQRINEQFF
TRBV13	TRBD2	TRBJ2-2	NA	TGTGCCAGCAGCCTCCGGGGTAGCGGGAGGGCCGGGGAGCTGTTTTTT	CASSLRGSGRAGELFF
TRBV6-6	TRBD2	TRBJ2-7	NA	TGTGCCAGCAGCAAGCGTGAGCGGGGGGTCTCCTACGAGCAGTACTTC	CASSKRERGVSYEQYF
TRBV19	TRBD1	TRBJ1-2	NA	TGTGCCAGTAGCCCCACAGGGGAGCTCTATGGCTACACCTTC	CASSPTGELYGYTF